This T cell receptor (beta chain) comes out of a study of blood T cell repertoires in COVID-19. V lost 3 bases to trimming and J lost 4 bases, with 14 bases between them. The CDR3 covers 15 residues. Looked up from germline, CDR1 is MDHEN and CDR2 is SYDVKM. Repertoires were generated with immunoSEQ multiplex PCR, while TCRdb's copy carries only in-frame clones and drops some. The sample holds 35,000 to 45,000 clones; 70% to 90% are singletons and the top ten take about an eighth. Sequenced: peripheral blood. The chain recombines TRBV28 with TRBJ2-3; possible D gene TRBD2, 5 bases. This clonotype originated in a human donor in a cohort sampled during active COVID-19. Written as DNA, the CDR3 is TGTGCCAGCAGTTTTCGTGGAGGTGGGCCAGATACGCAGTATTTT. This sequence encodes CASSFRGGGPDTQYF.